The 5 T cell receptor beta chains below were found in one sample sequenced in a study of blood T cell repertoires in COVID-19. The assay was immunoSEQ multiplex PCR, and TCRdb's table has in-frame clones only and misses some. Of 35,000 to 40,000 clones listed, 75% to 90% were seen once; the top ten hold over 10%. The sample taken for sequencing was peripheral blood. The receptors stem from a man in his 70s with acute or convalescent COVID-19.

This sequence joins TRBV7-2 and TRBJ2-2; D possibly corresponds to TRBD1 (6 bases). Germline V gene data show CDR1 as SGHTA and CDR2 as FQGNSA. Trimming left V 5 bases short and J 6 bases short, with 19 bases between. CDR3 length equals 16 residues. CDR3 nucleotide sequence: TGTGCCAGCAGCCCCCAAATTCTCAGGGGCCCCGGGGAGCTGTTTTTT. This gives the protein CASSPQILRGPGELFF.

This chain uses TRBV27 with TRBJ2-7; TRBD2 agrees at 8 bases. The V gene end was trimmed by 5 bases and the J gene end by 6 bases; junction bases not matched to a gene: 6. This CDR3 contains 13 residues. The V gene's germline CDR1 is MNHEY and CDR2 SMNVEV (reference sequence). The CDR3 spells CASSPGTRSEQYF. The CDR3 DNA reads TGTGCCAGCAGTCCCGGGACTAGGAGCGAGCAGTACTTC.

This clone appeared a single time. The V and J genes are TRBV5-5 and TRBJ1-5; no firm D call. Between the trimmed V and J ends, which lost 1 base and 2 bases, there was a span of 7 bases. Germline assignment: CDR1 SGHKS and CDR2 YYEKEE (reference sequence). The CDR3 is 14 residues long. CDR3 sequence reads: CASSLIDRNQPQHF. The CDR3 nucleotides read TGTGCCAGCAGCTTGATAGATCGCAATCAGCCCCAGCATTTT.

The gene calls are TRBV2 and TRBJ2-3; 9 nucleotides match TRBD1. V dropped 1 base and J dropped 8; count of bases not matched to a gene: 7. The CDR3 is 15 residues long. In germline, CDR1 is SNHLY, CDR2 FYNNEI. CDR3 residues: CASSEETGGLGTQYF. For the CDR3, the DNA is TGTGCCAGCAGTGAAGAGACAGGGGGTTTAGGTACGCAGTATTTT.

The chain employs TRBV6-6 and TRBJ1-2, with a weak D call TRBD1 (6 bases). V was pared by 6 bases and J by 6 bases, with 17 bases between. CDR3 length: 14 amino acids. CDR1 MNHNY and CDR2 SVGAGI come from the germline V gene (reference sequence). CDR3 sequence (DNA): TGTGCCAGCAGCATGCAGGGGACCGCTAATGGCTACACCTTC. Translated: CASSMQGTANGYTF.